The next 13 T cell receptor beta chains were all read from a single sample in a study of CD8 T cells in Susac syndrome. With random hexamers, reverse transcription was performed on about 0.5 to 1 ug of RNA. One entry per CDR3 protein results from TCRdb running MiXCR on the immunoSEQ multiplex PCR reads. The top ten hold over 0.1% of the sample, which has some 300,000 distinct CDR3 sequences, approximately 84% seen once. The source material was CD8+ T cells from PBMCs. Receptor source: a human donor with multiple sclerosis.

V and J are TRBV27 and TRBJ2-1; the D is unclear. The CDR3 is 12 amino acids. The germline V gene has CDR1 MNHEY and CDR2 SMNVEV (reference sequence). V lost 5 bases and J lost 5, with 7 bases in between. CDR3 in amino acids: CASSRPDNEQFF. The DNA of the CDR3 is TGTGCCAGCAGTCGGCCGGACAATGAGCAGTTCTTC.

This clonotype was found once. V gene TRBV9 combines with J gene TRBJ1-2; D is undetermined. Trimming removed 2 bases from V and 8 bases from J, with 16 bases in between. Germline CDR1 SGDLS, CDR2 YYNGEE. The CDR3 runs 14 residues. This CDR3 is CASSVGSPAGGYTF. The CDR3 DNA reads TGTGCCAGCAGCGTGGGGTCGCCCGCGGGAGGCTACACCTTC.

This clonotype was recorded only once. V is TRBV7-9 and J is TRBJ2-1; D is unresolved. Between the trimmed V and J ends, which lost 4 bases and 10 bases, there was a span of 14 bases. Germline-derived CDR1 and CDR2 are SEHNR and FQNEAQ (reference sequence). This CDR3 has 13 residues. The CDR3 nucleotides are TGTGCCAGCAGCTCCCCAATCAACGGGGAGCAGTTCTTC. Residues: CASSSPINGEQFF.

This rearrangement joins TRBV2 to TRBJ1-5, with unresolved D. V was cut by 6 bases and J by 1 base, with 10 bases left in between. There are 14 residues in the CDR3. Germline loops: CDR1 SNHLY, CDR2 FYNNEI. The CDR3 nucleotides read TGTGCCAGCAGCCCGAGGATGAGCAATCAGCCCCAGCATTTT. Encoded protein: CASSPRMSNQPQHF. Complete variable domain (other parts from reference TRBV2 and TRBJ1-5): EPEVTQTPSHQVTQMGQEVILRCVPISNHLYFYWYRQILGQKVEFLVSFYNNEISEKSEIFDDQFSVERPDGSNFTLKIRSTKLEDSAMYFCASSPRMSNQPQHFGDGTRLSIL.

The J gene is TRBJ2-7, the V gene TRBV12-3 or TRBV12-4; 10 nucleotides agree with TRBD1. This CDR3 is built from 17 residues. V was pared by 0 bases and J by 2 bases, with 7 bases of the junction left unmatched. CDR3 amino acids: CASSLARTGGPTYEQYF. For the CDR3, the DNA is TGTGCCAGCAGTTTAGCGCGGACAGGGGGTCCTACCTACGAGCAGTACTTC.

The rearrangement links TRBV5-1 to TRBJ1-1; possibly TRBD1 for D (6 bases). This CDR3 is built from 13 residues. Between the trimmed V and J ends, which lost 1 base and 3 bases, there was a span of 7 bases. CDR1 and CDR2 (germline): SGHRS, YFSETQ. The CDR3 protein is CASSLTGHTEAFF. The CDR3 region has the DNA TGCGCCAGCAGCTTGACAGGGCACACTGAAGCTTTCTTT.

The chain uses TRBV11-2 and TRBJ2-7, with a weak D call TRBD1 (5 bases). Trimming stripped 5 bases from V and 6 bases from J, with 14 bases between. This CDR3 is built from 13 residues. Germline-derived CDR1 and CDR2 are SGHAT and FQNNGV. The CDR3 nucleotides read TGTGCCAGCAGCCTGGGGCCTCGCTTCGAGCAGTACTTC. Its translation is CASSLGPRFEQYF.

The genes are TRBV19 and TRBJ1-4; D not resolved. The germline V gene has CDR1 LNHDA and CDR2 SQIVND (reference sequence). This CDR3 is 16 amino acids long. Trimming removed 5 bases from V and 0 bases from J, with 13 bases in between. This chain's CDR3 is CASSQETEATNEKLFF. Written as DNA, the CDR3 is TGTGCCAGTAGTCAAGAAACCGAGGCAACTAATGAAAAACTGTTTTTT. Drawing the rest from reference TRBV19 and TRBJ1-4, the complete variable domain is DGGITQSPKYLFRKEGQNVTLSCEQNLNHDAMYWYRQDPGQGLRLIYYSQIVNDFQKGDIAEGYSVSREKKESFPLTVTSAQKNPTAFYLCASSQETEATNEKLFFGSGTQLSVL.

The chain links TRBV30 to TRBJ2-5; tentatively, D is TRBD1 (6 bases). The CDR3 extends over 13 amino acids. Deletions cut 4 bases from V and 3 bases from J, with 12 bases between. CDR1 and CDR2 (germline): GTSNPN, SVGIG (reference sequence). CDR3 in DNA: TGTGCCTGGATGTGGGACAAAAAAGAGACCCAGTACTTC. Amino acid sequence: CAWMWDKKETQYF.

This chain links TRBV13 with TRBJ1-2, with D unclear. V lost 5 bases and J 5 bases, leaving 9 bases between the germline ends. Germline values: CDR1 PRHDT, CDR2 FYEKMQ (reference sequence). This CDR3 is 12 amino acids long. This CDR3 reads CASSLSLYGYTF. CDR3 bases: TGTGCCAGCAGCCTCTCTTTGTATGGCTACACCTTC.

The genes are TRBV29-1 and TRBJ2-7; the match to TRBD1 covers 9 bases. Germline V gene data show CDR1 as SQVTM and CDR2 as ANQGSEA. The CDR3 sequence is 18 residues long. With 3 bases clipped from V and 0 bases from J, the junction kept 15 bases outside the gene matches. CDR3 sequence (DNA): TGCAGCGTTGAGGCTCCGGGACAGGGAGGAAGGACCTCCTACGAGCAGTACTTC. Translation: CSVEAPGQGGRTSYEQYF.

The rearrangement uses TRBV24-1 and TRBJ2-3, with D maybe TRBD2 (6 bases). In germline, CDR1 is KGHDR, CDR2 SFDVKD. This CDR3 comprises 13 residues. Trimming shortened V by 9 bases and J by 3 bases, and 12 bases separated the two germline ends. The chain's CDR3 is CATVGGRTDTQYF. As DNA, the CDR3 is TGTGCCACCGTGGGGGGTCGGACAGATACGCAGTATTTT.

CDR3 loop: CASRNTGDSPLHF. DNA of the CDR3: TGTGCCAGCAGAAACACAGGGGATTCACCCCTCCACTTT. The V call is TRBV12-3 or TRBV12-4, the J call TRBJ1-6; 7 nucleotides match TRBD1. V was clipped by 6 bases and J by 8 bases; unmatched bases: 4. The CDR3 extends over 13 amino acids.